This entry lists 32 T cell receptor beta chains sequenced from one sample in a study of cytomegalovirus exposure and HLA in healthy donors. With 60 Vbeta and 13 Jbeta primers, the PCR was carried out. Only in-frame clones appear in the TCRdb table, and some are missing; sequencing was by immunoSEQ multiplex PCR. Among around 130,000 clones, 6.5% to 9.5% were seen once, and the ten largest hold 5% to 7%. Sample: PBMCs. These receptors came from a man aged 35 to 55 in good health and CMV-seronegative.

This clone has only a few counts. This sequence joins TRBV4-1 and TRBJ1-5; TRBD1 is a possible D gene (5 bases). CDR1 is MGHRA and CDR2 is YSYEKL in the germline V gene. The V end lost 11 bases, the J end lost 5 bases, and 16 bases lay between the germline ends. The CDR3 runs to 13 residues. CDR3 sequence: CAFLEGADQPQHF. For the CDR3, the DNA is TGCGCCTTCCTGGAAGGGGCGGATCAGCCCCAGCATTTT.

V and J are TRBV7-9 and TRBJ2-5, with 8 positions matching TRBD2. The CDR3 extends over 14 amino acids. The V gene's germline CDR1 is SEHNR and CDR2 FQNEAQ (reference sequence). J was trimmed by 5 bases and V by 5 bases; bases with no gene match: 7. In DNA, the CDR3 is TGTGCCAGCAGCCAGTCGGGGGGGCAGGAGACCCAGTACTTC. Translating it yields CASSQSGGQETQYF.

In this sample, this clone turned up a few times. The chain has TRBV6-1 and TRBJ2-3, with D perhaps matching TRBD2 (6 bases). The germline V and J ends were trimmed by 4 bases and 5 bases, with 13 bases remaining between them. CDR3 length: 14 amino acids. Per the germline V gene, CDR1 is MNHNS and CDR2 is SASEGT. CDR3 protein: CASSASGGEDTQYF. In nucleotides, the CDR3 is TGTGCCAGCAGTGCCAGCGGCGGGGAAGATACGCAGTATTTT.

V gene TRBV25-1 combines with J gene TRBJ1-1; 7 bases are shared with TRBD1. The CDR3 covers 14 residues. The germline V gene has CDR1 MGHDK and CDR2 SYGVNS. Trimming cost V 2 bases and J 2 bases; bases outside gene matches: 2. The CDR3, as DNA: TGTGCCAGCAGTGAAGGGACAGCTAACACTGAAGCTTTCTTT. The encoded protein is CASSEGTANTEAFF.

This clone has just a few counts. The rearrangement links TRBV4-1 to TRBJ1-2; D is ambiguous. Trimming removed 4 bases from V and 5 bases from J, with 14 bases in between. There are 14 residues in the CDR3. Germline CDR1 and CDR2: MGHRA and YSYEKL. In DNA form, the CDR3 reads TGCGCCAGCAGCCTAGGTCGGGTCAGATATGGCTACACCTTC. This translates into CASSLGRVRYGYTF.

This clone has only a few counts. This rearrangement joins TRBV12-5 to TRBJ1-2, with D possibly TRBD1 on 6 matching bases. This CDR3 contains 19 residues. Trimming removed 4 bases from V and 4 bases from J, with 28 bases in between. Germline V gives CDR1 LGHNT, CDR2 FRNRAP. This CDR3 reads CASGSFLGGGRGGFYGYTF. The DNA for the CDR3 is TGTGCTAGTGGTTCCTTTTTGGGGGGGGGCAGGGGAGGCTTCTATGGCTACACCTTC.

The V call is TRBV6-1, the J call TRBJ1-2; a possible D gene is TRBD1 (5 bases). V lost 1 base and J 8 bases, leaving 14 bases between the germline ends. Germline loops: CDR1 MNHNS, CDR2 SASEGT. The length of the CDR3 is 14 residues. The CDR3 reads CASSEDVRVGGYTF. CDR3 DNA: TGTGCCAGCAGTGAAGACGTCAGGGTGGGCGGCTACACCTTC.

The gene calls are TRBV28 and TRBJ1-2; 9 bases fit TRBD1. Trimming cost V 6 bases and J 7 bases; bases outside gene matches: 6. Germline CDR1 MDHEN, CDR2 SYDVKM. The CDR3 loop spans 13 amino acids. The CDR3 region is CASSSQGAGGYTF. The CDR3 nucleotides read TGTGCCAGCAGCTCACAGGGGGCAGGTGGCTACACCTTC.

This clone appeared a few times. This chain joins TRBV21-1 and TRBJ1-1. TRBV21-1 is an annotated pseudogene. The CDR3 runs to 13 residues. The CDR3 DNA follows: TGTGCCAGCACCGGGACGGGGGACACTGAAGCTTTCTTT. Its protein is CASTGTGDTEAFF.

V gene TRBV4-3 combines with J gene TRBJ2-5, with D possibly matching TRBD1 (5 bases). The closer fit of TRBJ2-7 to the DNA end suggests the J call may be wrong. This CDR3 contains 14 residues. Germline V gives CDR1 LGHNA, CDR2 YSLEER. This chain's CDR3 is CASSQVKGWYEQYF. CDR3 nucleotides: TGCGCCAGCAGCCAAGTAAAGGGGTGGTACGAGCAGTACTTC.

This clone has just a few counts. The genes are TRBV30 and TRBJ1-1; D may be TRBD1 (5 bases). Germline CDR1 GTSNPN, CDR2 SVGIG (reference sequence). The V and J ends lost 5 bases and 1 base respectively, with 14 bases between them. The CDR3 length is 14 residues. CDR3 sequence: CAWDPLQGNTEAFF. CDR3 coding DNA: TGTGCCTGGGACCCCCTCCAGGGGAACACTGAAGCTTTCTTT.

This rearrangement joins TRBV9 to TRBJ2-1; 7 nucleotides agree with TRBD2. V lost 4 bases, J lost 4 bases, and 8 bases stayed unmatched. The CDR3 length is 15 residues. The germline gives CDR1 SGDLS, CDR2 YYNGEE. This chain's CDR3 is CASSPEGAGYNEQFF. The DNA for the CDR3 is TGTGCCAGCAGCCCAGAGGGAGCGGGGTACAATGAGCAGTTCTTC.

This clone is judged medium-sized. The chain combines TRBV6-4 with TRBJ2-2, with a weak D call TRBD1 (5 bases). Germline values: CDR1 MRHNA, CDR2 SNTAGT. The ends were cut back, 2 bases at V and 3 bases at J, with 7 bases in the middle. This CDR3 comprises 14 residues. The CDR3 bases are TGTGCCAGCAGTGACGGGGCCCACACCGGGGAGCTGTTTTTT. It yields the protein CASSDGAHTGELFF.

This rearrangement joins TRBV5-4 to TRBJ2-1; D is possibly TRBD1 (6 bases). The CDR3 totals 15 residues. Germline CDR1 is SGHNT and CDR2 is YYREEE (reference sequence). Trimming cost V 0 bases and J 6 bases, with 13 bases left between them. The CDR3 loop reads CASSLEGVSSNEQFF. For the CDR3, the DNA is TGTGCCAGCAGCTTGGAGGGGGTATCGAGCAATGAGCAGTTCTTC.

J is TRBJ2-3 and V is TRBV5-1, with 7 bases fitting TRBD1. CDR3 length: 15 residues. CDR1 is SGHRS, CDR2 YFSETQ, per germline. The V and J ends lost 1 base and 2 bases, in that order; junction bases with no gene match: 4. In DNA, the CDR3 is TGCGCCAGCAGCTTGTGGGACAGATCCACAGATACGCAGTATTTT. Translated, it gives CASSLWDRSTDTQYF.

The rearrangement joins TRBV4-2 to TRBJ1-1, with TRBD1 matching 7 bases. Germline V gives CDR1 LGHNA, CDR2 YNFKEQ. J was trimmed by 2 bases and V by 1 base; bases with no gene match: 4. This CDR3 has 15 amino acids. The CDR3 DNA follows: TGTGCCAGCAGCCAAGTTAACAGGGGAAACACTGAAGCTTTCTTT. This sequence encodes CASSQVNRGNTEAFF.

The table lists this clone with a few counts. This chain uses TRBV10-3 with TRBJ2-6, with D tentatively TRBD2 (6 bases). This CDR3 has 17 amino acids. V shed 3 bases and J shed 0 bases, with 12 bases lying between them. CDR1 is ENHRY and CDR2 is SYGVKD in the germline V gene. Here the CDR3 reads CAISDGGQTSGANVLTF. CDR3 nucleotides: TGTGCCATCAGTGATGGAGGGCAGACCTCTGGGGCCAACGTCCTGACTTTC.

The CDR3, as DNA: TGTGCCAGCGAACAGGGAAGCGAGCAGTACTTC. As protein: CASEQGSEQYF. The genes are TRBV19 and TRBJ2-7, with a possible D match to TRBD1 (6 bases). Germline V gene data show CDR1 as LNHDA and CDR2 as SQIVND (reference sequence). V gave up 9 bases and J gave up 6 bases, with 12 bases separating them. This CDR3 region has 11 residues. The complete variable domain, with remaining parts taken from reference TRBV19 and TRBJ2-7, reads DGGITQSPKYLFRKEGQNVTLSCEQNLNHDAMYWYRQDPGQGLRLIYYSQIVNDFQKGDIAEGYSVSREKKESFPLTVTSAQKNPTAFYLCASEQGSEQYFGPGTRLTVT.

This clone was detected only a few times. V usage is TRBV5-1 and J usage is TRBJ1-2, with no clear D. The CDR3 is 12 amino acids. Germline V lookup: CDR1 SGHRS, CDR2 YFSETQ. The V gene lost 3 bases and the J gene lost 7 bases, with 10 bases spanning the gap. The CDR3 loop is CASSSSYSGYTF. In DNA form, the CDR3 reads TGCGCCAGCAGCTCGTCCTATTCTGGCTACACCTTC.

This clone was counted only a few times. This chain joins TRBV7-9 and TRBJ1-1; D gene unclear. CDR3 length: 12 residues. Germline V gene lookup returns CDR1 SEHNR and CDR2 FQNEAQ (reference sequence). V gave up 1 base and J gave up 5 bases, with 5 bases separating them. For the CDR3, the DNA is TGTGCCAGCAGCTTAGACGGTACTGAAGCTTTCTTT. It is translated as CASSLDGTEAFF.

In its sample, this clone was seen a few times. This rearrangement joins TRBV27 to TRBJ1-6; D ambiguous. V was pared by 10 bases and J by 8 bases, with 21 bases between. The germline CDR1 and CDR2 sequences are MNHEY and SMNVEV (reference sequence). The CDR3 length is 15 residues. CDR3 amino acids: CATTLRGGGHSPLHF. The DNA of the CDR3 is TGTGCCACCACACTCCGTGGAGGAGGTCATTCACCCCTCCACTTT.

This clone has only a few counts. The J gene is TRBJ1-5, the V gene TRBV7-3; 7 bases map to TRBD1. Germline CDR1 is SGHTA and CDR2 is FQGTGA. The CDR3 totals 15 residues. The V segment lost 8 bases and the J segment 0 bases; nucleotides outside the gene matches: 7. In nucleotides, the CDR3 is TGTGCCAGCGACAGGGAAAGGGTTAGCAATCAGCCCCAGCATTTT. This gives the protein CASDRERVSNQPQHF.

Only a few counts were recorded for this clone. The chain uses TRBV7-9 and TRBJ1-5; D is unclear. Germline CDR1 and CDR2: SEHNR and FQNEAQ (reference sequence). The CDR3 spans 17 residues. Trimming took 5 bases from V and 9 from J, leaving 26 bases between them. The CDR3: CASSTITGSQADPPQHF. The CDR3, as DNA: TGTGCCAGCAGCACCATTACGGGGTCCCAGGCAGATCCGCCCCAGCATTTT.

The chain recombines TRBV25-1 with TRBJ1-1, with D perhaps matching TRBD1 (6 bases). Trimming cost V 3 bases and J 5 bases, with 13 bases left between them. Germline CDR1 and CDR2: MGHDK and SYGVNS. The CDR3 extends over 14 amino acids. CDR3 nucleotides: TGTGCCAGCAGTGAGGCAGGGGCTGGAACTGAAGCTTTCTTT. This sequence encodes CASSEAGAGTEAFF. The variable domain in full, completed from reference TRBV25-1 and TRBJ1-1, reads EADIYQTPRYLVIGTGKKITLECSQTMGHDKMYWYQQDPGMELHLIHYSYGVNSTEKGDLSSESTVSRIRTEHFPLTLESARPSHTSQYLCASSEAGAGTEAFFGQGTRLTVV.

This chain's CDR3 is CASSSTGVGYTF. Written as DNA, the CDR3 is TGTGCCAGCAGCTCGACAGGAGTTGGCTACACCTTC. The gene calls are TRBV11-2 and TRBJ1-2; D is possibly TRBD1 (6 bases). The CDR3 consists of 12 residues. V was shortened by 4 bases and J by 7 bases, with 10 bases between the two germline ends. Germline V gene sequence: CDR1 SGHAT, CDR2 FQNNGV.

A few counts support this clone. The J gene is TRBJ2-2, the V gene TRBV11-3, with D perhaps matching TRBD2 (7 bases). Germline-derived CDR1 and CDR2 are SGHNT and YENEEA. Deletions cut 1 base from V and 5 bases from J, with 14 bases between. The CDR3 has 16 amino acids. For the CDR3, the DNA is TGTGCCAGCAGCTTAGCGGGGGGCCAAGGAACCGGGGAGCTGTTTTTT. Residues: CASSLAGGQGTGELFF.

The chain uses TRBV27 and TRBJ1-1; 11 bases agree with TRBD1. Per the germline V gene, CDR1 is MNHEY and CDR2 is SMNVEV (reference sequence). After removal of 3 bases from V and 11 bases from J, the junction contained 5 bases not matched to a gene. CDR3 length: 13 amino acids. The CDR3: CASSFGTGGFAFF. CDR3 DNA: TGTGCCAGCAGTTTTGGGACAGGGGGGTTTGCTTTCTTT.

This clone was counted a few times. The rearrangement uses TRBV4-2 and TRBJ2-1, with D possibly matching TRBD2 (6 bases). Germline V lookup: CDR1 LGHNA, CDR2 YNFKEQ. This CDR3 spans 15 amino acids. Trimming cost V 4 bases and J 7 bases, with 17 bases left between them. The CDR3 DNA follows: TGTGCCAGCAGCCCGACGGGGACTGTACAAAATGAGCAGTTCTTC. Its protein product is CASSPTGTVQNEQFF.

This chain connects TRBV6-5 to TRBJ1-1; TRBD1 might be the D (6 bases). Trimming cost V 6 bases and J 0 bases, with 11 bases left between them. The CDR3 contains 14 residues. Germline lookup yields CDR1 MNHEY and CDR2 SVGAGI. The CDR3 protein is CASRPGALNTEAFF. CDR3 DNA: TGTGCCAGCAGACCAGGGGCTCTGAACACTGAAGCTTTCTTT.

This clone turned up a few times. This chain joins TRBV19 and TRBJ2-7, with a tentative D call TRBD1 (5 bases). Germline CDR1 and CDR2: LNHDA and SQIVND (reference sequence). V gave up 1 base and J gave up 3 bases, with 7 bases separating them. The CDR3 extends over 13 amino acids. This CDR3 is CASSIVRGYEQYF. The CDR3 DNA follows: TGTGCCAGTAGTATAGTAAGGGGCTACGAGCAGTACTTC.

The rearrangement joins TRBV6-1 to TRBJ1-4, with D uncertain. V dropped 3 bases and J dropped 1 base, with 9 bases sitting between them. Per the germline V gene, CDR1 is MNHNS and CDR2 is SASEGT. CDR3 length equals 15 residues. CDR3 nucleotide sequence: TGTGCCAGCAGTGAGCGGGCCCGAACTAATGAAAAACTGTTTTTT. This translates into CASSERARTNEKLFF.

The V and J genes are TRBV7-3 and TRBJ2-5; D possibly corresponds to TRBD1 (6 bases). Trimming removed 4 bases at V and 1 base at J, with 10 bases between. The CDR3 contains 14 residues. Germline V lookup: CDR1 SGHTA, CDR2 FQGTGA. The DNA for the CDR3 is TGTGCCAGCAGCTCAGTAGGGGGCCAAGAGACCCAGTACTTC. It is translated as CASSSVGGQETQYF.